The entry that follows covers one T cell receptor beta chain sequence. Its antigen remains unidentified. Gene names, together with germline sequences, are murine for this receptor. The CDR3 extends 1 residue past the end of the read, so its final part is completed from the germline J gene. This specimen belongs to a study of tissue T cells after allogeneic stem cell transplantation (dated by TCRdb to between 2021 and 2024). Context from the whole study: The study profiled TCR beta repertoires across many tissues from research autopsies of patients with and without GVHD, plus mouse models of GVHD. The human arm was conducted as a prospective observational study, and neither blinding nor randomization was performed.

Broader findings and caveats from the paper: Sampling depth was acknowledged as a limitation, and the patient cohort was both small and clinically heterogeneous. The study did not establish which tissue TCRs were alloreactive or antigen-specific, and some clones may have been host cells that persisted. Within patients, how anatomically similar the tissues were was a key factor in shaping TCR repertoire composition, regardless of disease or transplant status. In both patients and mice, T cells from blood and spleen picked up only a limited part of the TCR repertoire that was detected in tissues. Only a few T cell clones appeared in more than one patient, yet motif-based clustering showed tissue-specific repertoire signatures that were shared between patients.

Reading the germline V gene gives CDR1 SGHSA and CDR2 FRNQAP. At the junction V is shortened by 1 base and J by 7 bases, with 9 bases in between. Spanning cysteine to phenylalanine, the CDR3 consists of 13 amino acids. Part of the CDR3 DNA is given, 36 bases translated from base 1. The method behind the library was the immunoSEQ multiplex PCR assay. TCRbeta CDR3 sequencing was performed at survey depth by Adaptive Biotechnologies, and CDR3 sequences, V/J genes, productive frequency and template counts were reported. TCR beta CDR3 regions were amplified from genomic DNA rather than RNA. On the authors' methods: Jensen-Shannon divergence served to quantify pairwise repertoire overlap between tissues, with 0 meaning identical and 1 meaning complete divergence. Tissues were clustered by single-linkage agglomerative hierarchical clustering of pairwise JSD values and displayed as dendrograms. GLIPH2 was run on all patient samples with simulation_depth 1000, kmer_min_depth 3 and cdr3_length_cutoff 8, and groups with more than two unique CDR3s were retained. A standardized tissue-overlap score extrapolated Jaccard GLIPH-group overlap across patients to a standard repertoire size of 1000 clones. Linear mixed-effect models, with tissue included as a fixed effect and individual included as a random effect, were used to assess associations of diversity with clinical or experimental variables. TCRdb mirrors the immuneACCESS table, restricted to in-frame sequences. Some clones are absent from its copies; in checked studies, under half trace to an unresolved V gene, and the reason for the others is unknown. The V and J calls and clone size were taken over from that table, and D and trimming were inferred from the DNA. This sample holds roughly 50,000 clones; roughly 73% were observed only once. The ten biggest clones cover approximately 0.72% of the sample.

Sequenced sample: sorted cells pooled from one or two spleens. The receptor comes from a pool of C57BL/6 mice in good health. The rearrangement joined TRBV16 to TRBJ2-4, and perhaps TRBD1 as D gene, on 5 matching bases. The CDR3 region: CASSLVREDTLYF. CDR3 DNA, as far as it was read: TGTGCAAGCAGCTTAGTCAGGGAGGACACCTTGTAC.